A single sample is the source of the 2 T cell receptor beta chains below, sequenced in a study of shared clonotypes between healthy human individuals. Sequencing was performed with immunoSEQ multiplex PCR; in TCRdb, only in-frame clones are kept and a portion is missing. Of 100,000 to 120,000 clones listed, around 71% are singletons. Sequencing was done on a sample of memory CD8+ T cells sorted from blood. Documented subset: CD45RO+ cells pooled with CCR7-negative TemRA cells. The receptors were gathered from a woman under 40 in good health.

The V and J genes are TRBV4-1 and TRBJ2-7; tentatively, D is TRBD1 (6 bases). The V gene's germline CDR1 is MGHRA and CDR2 YSYEKL. The CDR3 consists of 14 residues. V lost 0 bases to trimming and J lost 4 bases, with 10 bases between them. The CDR3 reads CASSQDRGQYEQYF. The CDR3, as DNA: TGCGCCAGCAGCCAAGATCGGGGACAATACGAGCAGTACTTC.

This chain links TRBV5-8 with TRBJ2-2; 7 nucleotides line up with TRBD1. The CDR3 has 17 amino acids. V was clipped by 3 bases and J by 3 bases; unmatched bases: 11. Germline CDR1 and CDR2: SGHTS and YDEGEE. This CDR3 is CASSSEEAGGDTGELFF. CDR3 in DNA: TGTGCCAGCAGCTCGGAAGAGGCAGGGGGTGACACCGGGGAGCTGTTTTTT.